This T cell receptor (beta chain) came from a study of cytomegalovirus exposure and HLA in healthy donors. Data came from immunoSEQ multiplex PCR; TCRdb stores just in-frame clones and leaves some out. The sample shows under 150,000 clones, around 90% of them seen only once. Study-wide results and caveats: The authors listed roughly 150 TCR beta chains as cytomegalovirus-associated.

Concerning this clone: Its antigen remains unidentified.

The CDR3 sequence is 15 residues long. CDR1 is SQVTM and CDR2 is ANQGSEA in the germline V gene. V lost 6 bases, J lost 0 bases, and 17 bases lay in between. Input material: PBMCs. The V and J genes are TRBV29-1 and TRBJ1-1; D not certain. This sequence originates from a woman aged 18-29 years in good health and CMV-seropositive. Here the CDR3 reads CSVSSGSAMNTEAFF. The CDR3 DNA reads as TGCAGCGTATCCTCCGGGTCAGCTATGAACACTGAAGCTTTCTTT.